This TCR beta chain was found in a study of blood T cell repertoires in COVID-19. Study overall: The study drew acute and convalescent COVID-19 samples from the United States, Italy and Spain. T cells, B-cell-depleted T cells, or PBMCs provided the cDNA or gDNA that served as material.

In the original processing: Using reference gene primer amplification, nucleated cell counts were estimated. Only in-frame clones appear in the TCRdb table, and some are missing; sequencing was by immunoSEQ multiplex PCR. D and trimming come from the DNA, and the V and J calls and clone size come from that table. This sample has around 300,000 clones, with about nine tenths found just once. CDR3 length: 17 amino acids. Germline V gene sequence: CDR1 SGHRS, CDR2 YFSETQ. Losses at the gene ends were 2 bases for V and 4 bases for J; bases not matched to a gene: 6. Material for sequencing was peripheral blood. This TCR was recovered from a man aged 18 to 29 with active or convalescent COVID-19. The chain employs TRBV5-1 and TRBJ2-3; TRBD2 matches 14 bases. For the CDR3, the DNA is TGCGCCAGCAGCTTCCTAGGGACTAGCGGGAGTTCAGATACGCAGTATTTT. It translates to CASSFLGTSGSSDTQYF.